Below are 20 T cell receptor beta chains sequenced from a single sample in a study of cytomegalovirus exposure and HLA in healthy donors. The primer mix had 60 Vbeta and 13 Jbeta primers. Profiling relied on immunoSEQ multiplex PCR, and the TCRdb table lists in-frame clones only, not all of them. This repertoire shows some 96,000 clones, approximately 72% found once; its top ten account for around 7%. What was sequenced was PBMCs. The receptors derive from a man aged 40-49 years in good health and CMV-seropositive.

The chain is built from TRBV5-1 and TRBJ2-2, with no clear D. Germline values: CDR1 SGHRS, CDR2 YFSETQ. This CDR3 is built from 14 residues. V lost 4 bases, J lost 3 bases, and 10 bases lay in between. CDR3 coding DNA: TGCGCCAGCAGCGTTTCTACGGACACCGGGGAGCTGTTTTTT. It yields the protein CASSVSTDTGELFF.

The chain links TRBV13 to TRBJ2-3; 11 bases are shared with TRBD2. With 4 bases clipped from V and 5 bases from J, the junction kept 11 bases outside the gene matches. Germline values: CDR1 PRHDT, CDR2 FYEKMQ (reference sequence). The CDR3 is 17 amino acids. The CDR3 nucleotides read TGTGCCAGCAGCTATATGACTAGCGGGGCCCGGGAAGATACGCAGTATTTT. Protein: CASSYMTSGAREDTQYF.

The genes are TRBV7-8 and TRBJ2-7; 14 bases align to TRBD2. Per the germline V gene, CDR1 is SGHVS and CDR2 is FQNEAQ. The CDR3 length is 16 residues. The V segment lost 5 bases and the J segment 2 bases; nucleotides outside the gene matches: 5. The CDR3 region has the DNA TGTGCCAGCAGCCGCGGGGGACTAGCGGGAGCCTACGAGCAGTACTTC. It is translated as CASSRGGLAGAYEQYF.

This chain uses TRBV6-1 with TRBJ2-7; 10 bases are shared with TRBD1. There are 14 residues in the CDR3. Germline trimming cut 6 bases from V and 3 bases from J; bases unmatched to any gene: 5. Per germline, CDR1 MNHNS and CDR2 SASEGT. The DNA for the CDR3 is TGTGCCAGCAGAGGGGGACAGGGGCTCTACGAGCAGTACTTC. Protein: CASRGGQGLYEQYF.

The chain uses TRBV25-1 and TRBJ2-1; D unclear. Germline CDR1 MGHDK, CDR2 SYGVNS. V was pared by 3 bases and J by 8 bases, with 8 bases between. The CDR3 length is 12 residues. The CDR3 bases are TGTGCCAGCAGTGATGTGGGCTATGAGCAGTTCTTC. It specifies CASSDVGYEQFF. The complete variable domain, with remaining parts taken from reference TRBV25-1 and TRBJ2-1, reads EADIYQTPRYLVIGTGKKITLECSQTMGHDKMYWYQQDPGMELHLIHYSYGVNSTEKGDLSSESTVSRIRTEHFPLTLESARPSHTSQYLCASSDVGYEQFFGPGTRLTVL.

This clone appeared a single time. This chain uses TRBV9 with TRBJ2-7; TRBD2 aligns across 11 bases. There are 16 residues in the CDR3. Germline-derived CDR1 and CDR2 are SGDLS and YYNGEE. V lost 3 bases, J lost 5 bases, and 10 bases stayed unmatched. The DNA of the CDR3 is TGTGCCAGCAGCGCGCCCTCCGGGACTAGCGGCAACGAGCAGTACTTC. Translating it yields CASSAPSGTSGNEQYF.

The chain joins TRBV27 to TRBJ2-3; 10 bases line up with TRBD2. CDR1 and CDR2 (germline): MNHEY, SMNVEV (reference sequence). CDR3 length: 14 amino acids. J was trimmed by 3 bases and V by 4 bases; bases with no gene match: 1. The CDR3 protein is CASSSTSGTDTQYF. The CDR3 region has the DNA TGTGCCAGCAGTTCGACTAGCGGGACAGATACGCAGTATTTT.

The chain is built from TRBV28 and TRBJ1-2, with 7 nucleotides matching TRBD1. The CDR3 has 15 amino acids. Losses at the gene ends were 4 bases for V and 4 bases for J; bases not matched to a gene: 9. Germline CDR1 reads MDHEN; CDR2 reads SYDVKM. This chain's CDR3 is CASSSSTGFGYGYTF. CDR3 sequence (DNA): TGTGCCAGCAGTTCCTCGACAGGGTTTGGCTATGGCTACACCTTC.

In DNA form, the CDR3 reads TGTGCCAGCAGTTTAAACGGCTACGAGCAGTACTTC. Its translation is CASSLNGYEQYF. The rearrangement links TRBV27 to TRBJ2-7; the D is unclear. This CDR3 is 12 amino acids long. Germline CDR1 and CDR2: MNHEY and SMNVEV (reference sequence). Trimming left V 2 bases short and J 3 bases short, with 5 bases between.

The rearrangement uses TRBV4-3 and TRBJ2-7; TRBD1 matches 9 bases. Trimming cost V 4 bases and J 4 bases; bases outside gene matches: 8. Germline V gene data show CDR1 as LGHNA and CDR2 as YSLEER. The CDR3 length is 15 residues. The DNA for the CDR3 is TGCGCCAGCAGCCTGTCGGGACAGGGTGGGTACGAGCAGTACTTC. Translating gives CASSLSGQGGYEQYF.

V usage is TRBV9 and J usage is TRBJ2-5; possible D gene TRBD2, 5 bases. Germline-derived CDR1 and CDR2 are SGDLS and YYNGEE. CDR3 length: 15 amino acids. Trimming stripped 0 bases from V and 4 bases from J, with 13 bases between. The CDR3 reads CASSVDPEGLETQYF. CDR3 bases: TGTGCCAGCAGCGTAGATCCCGAGGGTTTAGAGACCCAGTACTTC.

This clone was detected a few times. The rearrangement joins TRBV9 to TRBJ2-5; TRBD2 matches at 9 bases. CDR1 is SGDLS and CDR2 is YYNGEE in the germline V gene. V was pared by 4 bases and J by 3 bases, with 4 bases of the junction left unmatched. The CDR3 has 14 residues. The CDR3 is CASSTRLAEETQYF. The CDR3 bases are TGTGCCAGCAGCACGCGACTAGCGGAAGAGACCCAGTACTTC.

A single count supports this clone. This chain joins TRBV10-2 and TRBJ2-2; D not certain. V gave up 0 bases and J gave up 6 bases, with 8 bases separating them. This CDR3 region has 14 residues. Germline values: CDR1 WSHSY, CDR2 SAAADI. Here the CDR3 DNA reads TGCGCCAGCAGTGAGTCTGGCTCAGCCGGGGAGCTGTTTTTT. It translates to CASSESGSAGELFF.

The chain links TRBV13 to TRBJ2-4; 7 nucleotides line up with TRBD2. From germline, CDR1 is PRHDT and CDR2 FYEKMQ (reference sequence). This CDR3 comprises 16 residues. V gave up 5 bases and J gave up 3 bases; unmatched junction bases: 10. The CDR3 DNA reads as TGTGCCAGCAGCCGCGGGACGGGGGGATTCAAAAACATTCAGTACTTC. Protein sequence: CASSRGTGGFKNIQYF.

This sequence joins TRBV5-1 and TRBJ1-4, with D tentatively TRBD1 (6 bases). CDR1 is SGHRS, CDR2 YFSETQ, per germline. V lost 2 bases and J 3 bases, leaving 11 bases between the germline ends. The CDR3 consists of 15 residues. CDR3 sequence (DNA): TGCGCCAGCAGCTTAGGGACAATTGCTAATGAAAAACTGTTTTTT. Translation gives CASSLGTIANEKLFF.

The chain uses TRBV5-8 and TRBJ1-2; 7 positions agree with TRBD1. The V gene end was trimmed by 2 bases and the J gene end by 3 bases; junction bases not matched to a gene: 4. There are 14 residues in the CDR3. Germline V gene sequence: CDR1 SGHTS, CDR2 YDEGEE. This CDR3 reads CASSLGTAHYGYTF. Here the CDR3 DNA reads TGTGCCAGCAGCTTAGGGACAGCGCACTATGGCTACACCTTC.

The V and J genes are TRBV7-6 and TRBJ2-6; D gene ambiguous. The CDR3 extends over 17 amino acids. Trimming took off 1 base at V and 0 bases at J, with 10 bases between the two ends. Germline CDR1 is SGHVS and CDR2 is FNYEAQ. In DNA, the CDR3 is TGTGCCAGCAGCTTAGTGGTTGGCCTCTCTGGGGCCAACGTCCTGACTTTC. Its translation: CASSLVVGLSGANVLTF.

This chain links TRBV28 with TRBJ1-5, with 8 bases lining up with TRBD1. Germline CDR1 reads MDHEN; CDR2 reads SYDVKM. The CDR3 is 14 amino acids. V shed 10 bases and J 2 bases; nucleotides not matched to a gene: 7. CDR3 in amino acids: CATWTGKRNQPQHF. CDR3 in DNA: TGTGCCACCTGGACAGGGAAACGCAATCAGCCCCAGCATTTT.

This clone was detected a few times. V gene TRBV2 combines with J gene TRBJ1-6; possible D gene TRBD1, 5 bases. CDR1 is SNHLY, CDR2 FYNNEI, per germline. The CDR3 extends over 12 amino acids. V lost 8 bases, J lost 13 bases, and 15 bases lay in between. CDR3 DNA sequence: TGTGCCAGCGGGTTTGGGGGAGGGCCCCTCCACTTT. It yields the protein CASGFGGGPLHF.

The rearrangement joins TRBV2 to TRBJ2-5; D may be TRBD1 (5 bases). CDR1 SNHLY and CDR2 FYNNEI come from the germline V gene. V was clipped by 6 bases and J by 2 bases, with 13 bases between them. The length of the CDR3 is 14 residues. The CDR3 is CASSGTGLQETQYF. The DNA of the CDR3 is TGTGCCAGCAGCGGTACAGGTTTGCAAGAGACCCAGTACTTC.